The TCR beta chain described here comes from a study of T cell changes during pregnancy in multiple sclerosis. The CDR3 sequence is 17 residues long. Trimming shortened V by 1 base and J by 1 base, and 14 bases separated the two germline ends. Germline loops: CDR1 SGHVS, CDR2 FQNEAQ. Method: immunoSEQ multiplex PCR; TCRdb's copy keeps in-frame clones and lacks some. In the table there are more than 55,000 clones, around 90% of which are singletons. The rearrangement uses TRBV7-8 and TRBJ1-5; D unresolved. The sequence was obtained from a female donor in good health, enrolled as a control in a pregnancy study. The material sequenced was peripheral blood, taken in the third trimester of pregnancy. The CDR3 sequence: CASSLGRDVMSNQPQHF. The CDR3 DNA follows: TGTGCCAGCAGCTTAGGGAGGGATGTTATGAGCAATCAGCCCCAGCATTTT.